This TCR beta chain is from a study of regulatory T cells in long-lasting Graves disease. The table lists this clonotype with many counts. The TCR beta library used iRepertoire HTBI primers with Arm-PCR amplification of CDR3. TCRdb redid the calling of the multiplex PCR reads with MiXCR, one entry per CDR3 protein. The data hold 400,000 to 500,000 distinct CDR3 sequences, with just under 15% observed a single time. The CDR3 sequence is 14 residues long. Trimming pared 0 bases from V and 2 bases from J, leaving 7 bases between. CDR1 and CDR2 from the germline V gene are KGHSH and LQKENI. Time point here: newly diagnosed GD, antithyroid drugs for less than 3 months. PBMCs provided the RNA from which the TCR library was made. The sample was also linked to a second study, of T cells in Graves' hyperthyroidism and ophthalmopathy. As reported in that work: Before onset, ophthalmopathy was predicted by the model a median roughly 6.8 months earlier.

This specimen was peripheral blood mononuclear cells (PBMCs), taken at new diagnosis, from a patient treated with antithyroid drugs. The V gene is TRBV18, the J gene TRBJ1-1; no clear D. The source of this sequence is a woman in her thirties with Graves disease. CDR3 DNA sequence: TGTGCCAGCTCACCACCCACGCTCAACACTGAAGCTTTCTTT. Protein product: CASSPPTLNTEAFF.